Listed below are T cell receptor beta chains from one sample, sequenced in a study of identical twins. TCRdb passed the 5' RACE reads through MiXCR, listing each CDR3 protein once. The table has fewer than 250,000 distinct CDR3 sequences, roughly a tenth seen once. The sequenced sample consisted of memory (CD45RO+) T cells sorted from blood. The receptors come from a woman aged 18-30 years in good health. CDR3s include the opening cysteine and the closing phenylalanine or tryptophan. A D gene is named only where the DNA matches it firmly. Clone size is shown for a subset of rows, as once, few, many or a class of expanded clone.

>-|TRBV12-3/TRBV12-4|14|many|TRBJ1-5
CASSKGGDNQPQHF
TGTGCCAGCAGCAAGGGGGGAGATAATCAGCCCCAGCATTTT
>-|TRBV28|12|few|TRBJ1-2
CASSFGENGYTF
TGTGCCAGCAGTTTTGGGGAGAATGGCTACACCTTC
>-|TRBV7-6|13|-|TRBJ2-1
CASSRSGHNEQFF
TGTGCCAGCAGCCGTAGCGGCCACAATGAGCAGTTCTTC
>TRBD2|TRBV19|17|few|TRBJ2-1
CASSIGLAGVLGNEQFF
TGTGCCAGTAGTATAGGACTAGCGGGGGTCCTTGGCAATGAGCAGTTCTTC
>-|TRBV19|16|-|TRBJ2-1
CASSISRAPPGNEQFF
TGTGCCAGTAGTATAAGCCGGGCCCCTCCCGGCAATGAGCAGTTCTTC
>-|TRBV23-1|8|-|TRBJ1-3
CALLTIYF
TGCGCCCTACTAACCATATATTTT
>TRBD1|TRBV7-3|12|-|TRBJ1-1
CASSSTGARAFF
TGTGCCAGCAGCAGTACAGGGGCTCGAGCTTTCTTT
>-|TRBV15|12|many|TRBJ2-3
CATSRGADTQYF
TGTGCCACCAGCAGAGGGGCAGATACGCAGTATTTT
>TRBD1|TRBV20-1|14|many|TRBJ1-2
CSARGTGGSYGYTF
TGCAGTGCTAGAGGTACAGGGGGCTCCTATGGCTACACCTTC
>TRBD1|TRBV6-1|16|many|TRBJ1-1
CASSEGTGEGHREAFF
TGTGCCAGCAGTGAAGGGACAGGGGAGGGTCACCGAGAAGCTTTCTTT
>-|TRBV5-1|14|-|TRBJ2-2
CASRTGFGTGELFF
TGCGCCAGCAGAACAGGGTTTGGCACCGGGGAGCTGTTTTTT
>-|TRBV27|14|-|TRBJ1-1
CASSLQDSHTEAFF
TGTGCCAGCAGTCTACAGGACAGCCACACTGAAGCTTTCTTT
>-|TRBV20-1|14|-|TRBJ2-1
CSARDQSSYNEQFF
TGCAGTGCTAGAGATCAAAGCTCCTACAATGAGCAGTTCTTC
>-|TRBV6-1|14|few|TRBJ2-5
CASRFGAPGLTQYF
TGTGCCAGCAGATTCGGAGCCCCAGGGCTGACCCAGTACTTC
>-|TRBV6-4|13|many|TRBJ1-6
CASSELENSPLHF
TGTGCCAGCAGTGAACTAGAGAATTCACCCCTCCACTTT
>TRBD2|TRBV3-1|16|few|TRBJ2-1
CASSQEWRGGHNEQFF
TGTGCCAGCAGCCAAGAGTGGCGGGGGGGACACAATGAGCAGTTCTTC
>TRBD2|TRBV7-7|16|-|TRBJ2-1
CASSLALAGGENEQFF
TGTGCCAGCAGCTTAGCCCTAGCGGGAGGAGAAAATGAGCAGTTCTTC
>-|TRBV9|15|-|TRBJ2-1
CASSGDLHPYNEQFF
TGTGCCAGCAGCGGGGACCTTCACCCTTACAATGAGCAGTTCTTC
>TRBD1|TRBV5-1|14|few|TRBJ2-5
CASRPTGGPETQYF
TGCGCCAGCAGACCCACAGGGGGCCCGGAGACCCAGTACTTC
>-|TRBV2|14|few|TRBJ2-5
CASSEVLSGETQYF
TGTGCCAGCAGTGAAGTCTTGTCAGGGGAGACCCAGTACTTC
>-|TRBV15|17|many|TRBJ1-5
CATSRPYLTERNQPQHF
TGTGCCACCAGCAGACCATACCTGACAGAGCGCAATCAGCCCCAGCATTTT
>-|TRBV9|14|-|TRBJ1-3
CASSVGTLGNTIYF
TGTGCCAGCAGCGTAGGGACACTGGGAAACACCATATATTTT
>-|TRBV6-6|13|few|TRBJ2-7
CASSYGGPYEQYF
TGTGCCAGCAGTTACGGGGGACCCTACGAGCAGTACTTC
>TRBD2|TRBV20-1|14|-|TRBJ2-7
CSVPWAGVYYEQYF
TGCAGTGTCCCGTGGGCGGGAGTCTACTACGAGCAGTACTTC
>-|TRBV4-2|16|few|TRBJ2-1
CASSQQGRGAYNEQFF
TGTGCCAGCAGCCAACAGGGGAGAGGGGCCTACAATGAGCAGTTCTTC
>-|TRBV5-4|14|-|TRBJ2-7
CASSFRGSSYEQYF
TGTGCCAGCAGTTTTCGTGGAAGCTCCTACGAGCAGTACTTC
>TRBD2|TRBV6-2/TRBV6-3|15|few|TRBJ2-1
CASSSLAGGGNEQFF
TGTGCCAGCAGTTCCCTAGCGGGAGGGGGAAATGAGCAGTTCTTC
>-|TRBV5-1|16|-|TRBJ2-2
CASSPDGEDGTGELFF
TGCGCCAGCAGCCCTGACGGGGAGGACGGCACCGGGGAGCTGTTTTTT
>-|TRBV12-3/TRBV12-4|13|-|TRBJ2-7
CASSLVKVGEQYF
TGTGCCAGCAGTTTAGTAAAGGTCGGGGAGCAGTACTTC
>-|TRBV11-2|13|-|TRBJ2-2
CASSPPSPGELFF
TGTGCCAGCAGCCCGCCCAGTCCCGGGGAGCTGTTTTTT
>-|TRBV7-2|12|few|TRBJ2-1
CANSLGQSEQFF
TGTGCCAACAGCTTAGGCCAGTCCGAGCAGTTCTTC
>-|TRBV19|15|many|TRBJ1-1
CASSPGPGRDLEAFF
TGTGCCAGTAGTCCAGGGCCGGGACGGGACCTTGAAGCTTTCTTT
>-|TRBV20-1|14|-|TRBJ1-2
CSALTPQVLDGYTF
TGCAGTGCTTTGACCCCCCAGGTGCTCGATGGCTACACCTTC
>TRBD1|TRBV29-1|13|few|TRBJ1-1
CSASTGVDTEAFF
TGCAGCGCTTCCACAGGGGTCGACACTGAAGCTTTCTTT
>-|TRBV11-2|13|-|TRBJ2-2
CASSLALQGELFF
TGTGCCAGCAGCTTAGCCCTTCAAGGGGAGCTGTTTTTT
>TRBD2|TRBV7-2|15|-|TRBJ2-1
CASSPSAGAYNEQFF
TGTGCCAGCAGCCCTTCAGCGGGGGCCTACAATGAGCAGTTCTTC
>-|TRBV7-9|14|few|TRBJ2-5
CASSLQTGRETQYF
TGTGCCAGCAGCTTACAGACAGGGAGGGAGACCCAGTACTTC
>-|TRBV27|13|few|TRBJ2-7
CASTSAGSNEQYF
TGTGCCTCCACCTCGGCAGGGTCCAACGAGCAGTACTTC
>-|TRBV5-1|14|-|TRBJ2-5
CASSLEWGTGTQYF
TGCGCCAGCAGCTTAGAATGGGGAACGGGGACCCAGTACTTC
>TRBD2|TRBV7-7|15|-|TRBJ2-1
CASSGGREFHNEQFF
TGTGCCAGCAGCGGCGGGCGGGAGTTCCACAATGAGCAGTTCTTC
>TRBD2|TRBV12-3/TRBV12-4|18|few|TRBJ2-1
CASTLQGGSAFFYNEQFF
TGTGCCAGCACCCTTCAGGGAGGGTCCGCTTTCTTCTACAATGAGCAGTTCTTC
>TRBD1|TRBV12-3/TRBV12-4|14|-|TRBJ1-2
CASSLVGTAYGYTF
TGTGCCAGCAGCCTTGTCGGGACAGCCTATGGCTACACCTTC
>-|TRBV29-1|13|many|TRBJ1-1
CSGRATLDAEAFF
TGCAGCGGAAGGGCAACCCTGGACGCTGAAGCTTTCTTT
>TRBD2|TRBV11-2|16|few|TRBJ2-5
CASSWAGTSGGETQYF
TGTGCCAGCAGCTGGGCTGGGACTAGCGGGGGTGAGACCCAGTACTTC
>-|TRBV27|14|-|TRBJ1-5
CASSLEGKNQPQHF
TGTGCCAGCAGTTTAGAGGGGAAGAATCAGCCCCAGCATTTT
>-|TRBV4-3|15|-|TRBJ1-5
CASSQDKGYKQPQHF
TGCGCCAGCAGCCAAGATAAGGGCTACAAACAGCCCCAGCATTTT
>-|TRBV5-1|15|-|TRBJ2-7
CASSSSFTMTYEQYF
TGCGCCAGCAGCTCTTCTTTTACTATGACCTACGAGCAGTACTTC
>-|TRBV11-1|19|-|TRBJ2-7
CASSLESGASTRSSYEQYF
TGTGCCAGCAGCTTAGAATCGGGTGCCAGTACTAGAAGCTCCTACGAGCAGTACTTC
>TRBD1|TRBV29-1|14|-|TRBJ1-2
CSVEENRDRPGYTF
TGCAGCGTCGAAGAAAACCGGGACAGACCCGGCTACACCTTC
>-|TRBV4-3|14|-|TRBJ1-1
CASRGDFLNTEAFF
TGCGCCAGCCGTGGGGACTTCTTGAACACTGAAGCTTTCTTT
>-|TRBV5-1|14|many|TRBJ1-2
CASSSPDRGYGYTF
TGCGCCAGCAGCTCGCCGGACAGAGGCTATGGCTACACCTTC
>-|TRBV7-6|15|many|TRBJ2-7
CASSLLGQRQGEQYF
TGTGCCAGCAGCCTGCTCGGACAGCGGCAAGGGGAGCAGTACTTC
>TRBD2|TRBV15|13|-|TRBJ2-3
CATSSTSGYTQYF
TGTGCCACCAGCAGCACTAGCGGGTATACGCAGTATTTT
>TRBD1|TRBV18|16|few|TRBJ1-1
CASSPSRSLGTGEAFF
TGTGCCAGCTCACCAAGCCGTTCCCTGGGGACAGGTGAAGCTTTCTTT
>TRBD2|TRBV7-7|15|few|TRBJ2-5
CATTGTSGPQETQYF
TGTGCCACTACCGGGACTAGCGGGCCCCAAGAGACCCAGTACTTC
>-|TRBV12-3/TRBV12-4|15|many|TRBJ1-4
CASSLEAGTYEKLFF
TGTGCCAGCAGTTTAGAAGCCGGGACCTATGAAAAACTGTTTTTT